The rows below give T cell receptor beta chains drawn from one sample of a study of naive and memory T cell subsets. TCRdb passed the UMI-ligation and nested PCR reads through MiXCR, listing each CDR3 protein once. In the table there are over 25,000 distinct CDR3 sequences, about 18% of which are singletons. The specimen sequenced was effector memory CD4+ T cells from blood. These receptors originate from a human donor in good health. Each CDR3 is given with its conserved first and last residue. Each record gives: V gene, J gene, clone size, D gene, CDR3 protein, CDR3 DNA. D genes are given only for firm matches. Some rows have no size entry. The others give once, few or many, or a class for an expanded clone.

v_call: TRBV7-2; j_call: TRBJ2-1; clone_size: few; d_call: TRBD1; cdr3_aa: CASRSHRGLGNEQFF; cdr3_nt: TGTGCCAGCAGAAGCCACAGGGGGCTCGGGAATGAGCAGTTCTTC
v_call: TRBV2; j_call: TRBJ2-1; clone_size: many; d_call: NA; cdr3_aa: CASSGQGMYNEQFF; cdr3_nt: TGTGCCAGCAGTGGTCAGGGGATGTACAATGAGCAGTTCTTC
v_call: TRBV7-3; j_call: TRBJ2-2; clone_size: NA; d_call: NA; cdr3_aa: CASSKSGIPGELFF; cdr3_nt: TGTGCCAGCAGCAAATCAGGGATCCCCGGGGAGCTGTTTTTT
v_call: TRBV5-1; j_call: TRBJ2-3; clone_size: many; d_call: TRBD1; cdr3_aa: CASSLGQGGRRVTDTQYF; cdr3_nt: TGCGCCAGCAGCTTGGGACAGGGGGGCCGGCGGGTTACAGATACGCAGTATTTT
v_call: TRBV28; j_call: TRBJ2-7; clone_size: NA; d_call: TRBD1; cdr3_aa: CASRPGQGPHEQYF; cdr3_nt: TGTGCCAGCAGGCCGGGACAGGGACCCCACGAGCAGTACTTC
v_call: TRBV20-1; j_call: TRBJ1-1; clone_size: many; d_call: NA; cdr3_aa: CSARDFGPLGTEAFF; cdr3_nt: TGCAGTGCTAGAGATTTCGGACCCTTGGGCACTGAAGCTTTCTTT
v_call: TRBV29-1; j_call: TRBJ2-7; clone_size: few; d_call: TRBD2; cdr3_aa: CSVGAGVGEQYF; cdr3_nt: TGCAGCGTAGGAGCGGGAGTGGGGGAGCAGTACTTC
v_call: TRBV7-9; j_call: TRBJ2-3; clone_size: NA; d_call: TRBD2; cdr3_aa: CASSPWTSQFDTQYF; cdr3_nt: TGTGCCAGCAGCCCCTGGACTAGTCAGTTTGATACGCAGTATTTT
v_call: TRBV18; j_call: TRBJ2-1; clone_size: NA; d_call: NA; cdr3_aa: CASSPRGSYNEQFF; cdr3_nt: TGTGCCAGCTCTCCTCGGGGTTCCTACAATGAGCAGTTCTTC
v_call: TRBV15; j_call: TRBJ2-7; clone_size: NA; d_call: TRBD2; cdr3_aa: CATSKRGGTSRQQYF; cdr3_nt: TGTGCCACCAGTAAAAGAGGGGGGACTAGTCGCCAGCAGTACTTC
v_call: TRBV20-1; j_call: TRBJ1-6; clone_size: NA; d_call: NA; cdr3_aa: CSASWGPPSYNSPLHF; cdr3_nt: TGCAGTGCTAGTTGGGGGCCCCCCTCCTATAATTCACCCCTCCACTTT
v_call: TRBV20-1; j_call: TRBJ2-1; clone_size: NA; d_call: TRBD2; cdr3_aa: CSASHSGRGDNEQFF; cdr3_nt: TGCAGTGCTAGTCATAGCGGGAGAGGAGACAATGAGCAGTTCTTC
v_call: TRBV27; j_call: TRBJ2-1; clone_size: NA; d_call: NA; cdr3_aa: CASSSFRASSYNEQFF; cdr3_nt: TGTGCCAGCAGTTCGTTTCGGGCTAGCTCCTACAATGAGCAGTTCTTC
v_call: TRBV20-1; j_call: TRBJ1-2; clone_size: NA; d_call: NA; cdr3_aa: CSASNSEQGYGYTF; cdr3_nt: TGCAGTGCTAGTAATTCGGAACAGGGATATGGCTACACCTTC
v_call: TRBV7-2; j_call: TRBJ2-3; clone_size: NA; d_call: TRBD2; cdr3_aa: CASSFSGVNTDTQYF; cdr3_nt: TGTGCCAGCAGCTTTAGCGGGGTAAACACAGATACGCAGTATTTT
v_call: TRBV28; j_call: TRBJ2-7; clone_size: NA; d_call: NA; cdr3_aa: CASSLLGASSEQYF; cdr3_nt: TGTGCCAGCAGTTTATTGGGGGCTTCTTCCGAGCAGTACTTC
v_call: TRBV7-2; j_call: TRBJ2-5; clone_size: NA; d_call: TRBD2; cdr3_aa: CASSPGWAAGGYQETQYF; cdr3_nt: TGTGCCAGCAGCCCGGGTTGGGCGGCGGGAGGGTACCAAGAGACCCAGTACTTC
v_call: TRBV20-1; j_call: TRBJ2-3; clone_size: few; d_call: NA; cdr3_aa: CSAREEISQYF; cdr3_nt: TGCAGTGCTAGAGAGGAGATTTCGCAGTATTTT
v_call: TRBV15; j_call: TRBJ2-1; clone_size: NA; d_call: TRBD2; cdr3_aa: CATSRDLTSGRYNEQFF; cdr3_nt: TGTGCCACCAGCAGAGATTTAACGAGCGGGAGGTACAATGAGCAGTTCTTC
v_call: TRBV24-1; j_call: TRBJ2-7; clone_size: NA; d_call: NA; cdr3_aa: CATSETQGLLHEQYF; cdr3_nt: TGTGCCACCAGTGAAACACAGGGTTTGCTCCACGAGCAGTACTTC
v_call: TRBV7-6; j_call: TRBJ1-1; clone_size: few; d_call: NA; cdr3_aa: CASSLDGTLNTEAFF; cdr3_nt: TGTGCCAGCAGCTTAGACGGCACTTTGAACACTGAAGCTTTCTTT
v_call: TRBV9; j_call: TRBJ2-1; clone_size: few; d_call: NA; cdr3_aa: CASNRDLGRQFF; cdr3_nt: TGTGCCAGCAACCGGGACCTAGGGCGGCAGTTCTTC